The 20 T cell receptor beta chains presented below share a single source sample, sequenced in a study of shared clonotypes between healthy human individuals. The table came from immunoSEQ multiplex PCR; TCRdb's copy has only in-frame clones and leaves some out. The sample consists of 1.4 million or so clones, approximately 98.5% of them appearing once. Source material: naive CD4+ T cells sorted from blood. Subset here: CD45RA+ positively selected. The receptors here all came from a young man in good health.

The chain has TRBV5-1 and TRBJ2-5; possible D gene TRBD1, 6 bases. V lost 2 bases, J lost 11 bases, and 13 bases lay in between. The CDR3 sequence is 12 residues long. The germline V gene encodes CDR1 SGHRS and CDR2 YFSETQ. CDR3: CASSLGTQQQYF. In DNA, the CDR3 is TGCGCCAGCAGCTTAGGGACACAACAGCAGTACTTC.

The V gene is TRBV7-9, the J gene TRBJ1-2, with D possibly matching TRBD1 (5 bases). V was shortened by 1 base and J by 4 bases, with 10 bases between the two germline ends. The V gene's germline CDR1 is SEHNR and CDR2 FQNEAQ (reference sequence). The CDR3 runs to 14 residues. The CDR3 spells CASSLVGASYGYTF. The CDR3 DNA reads TGTGCCAGCAGCTTAGTTGGGGCCAGCTATGGCTACACCTTC.

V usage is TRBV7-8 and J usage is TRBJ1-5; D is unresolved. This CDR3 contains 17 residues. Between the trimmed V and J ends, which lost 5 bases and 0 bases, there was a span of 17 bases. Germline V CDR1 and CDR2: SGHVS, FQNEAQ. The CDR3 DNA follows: TGTGCCAGCAGCGAGGCCGGAAGACGGTATAGCAATCAGCCCCAGCATTTT. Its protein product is CASSEAGRRYSNQPQHF.

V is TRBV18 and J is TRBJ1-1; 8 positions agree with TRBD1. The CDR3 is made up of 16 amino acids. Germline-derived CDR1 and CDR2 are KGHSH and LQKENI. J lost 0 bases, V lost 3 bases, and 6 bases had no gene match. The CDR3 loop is CASSPGTGNMNTEAFF. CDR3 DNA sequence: TGTGCCAGCTCACCCGGGACAGGCAATATGAACACTGAAGCTTTCTTT. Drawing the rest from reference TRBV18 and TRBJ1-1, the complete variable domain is NAGVMQNPRHLVRRRGQEARLRCSPMKGHSHVYWYRQLPEEGLKFMVYLQKENIIDESGMPKERFSAEFPKEGPSILRIQQVVRGDSAAYFCASSPGTGNMNTEAFFGQGTRLTVV.

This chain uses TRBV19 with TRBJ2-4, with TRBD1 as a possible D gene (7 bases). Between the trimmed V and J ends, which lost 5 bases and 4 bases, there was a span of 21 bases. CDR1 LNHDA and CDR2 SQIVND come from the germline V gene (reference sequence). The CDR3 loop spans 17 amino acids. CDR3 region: CASSPEEARGAKNIQYF. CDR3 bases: TGTGCCAGTAGTCCAGAGGAGGCCAGGGGGGCGAAAAACATTCAGTACTTC. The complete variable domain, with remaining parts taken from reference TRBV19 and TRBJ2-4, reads DGGITQSPKYLFRKEGQNVTLSCEQNLNHDAMYWYRQDPGQGLRLIYYSQIVNDFQKGDIAEGYSVSREKKESFPLTVTSAQKNPTAFYLCASSPEEARGAKNIQYFGAGTRLSVL.

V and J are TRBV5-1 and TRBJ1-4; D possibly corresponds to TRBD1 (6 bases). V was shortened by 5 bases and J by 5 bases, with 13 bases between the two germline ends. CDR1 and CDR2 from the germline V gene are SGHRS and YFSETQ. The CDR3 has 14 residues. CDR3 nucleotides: TGCGCCAGCAGTTCCGGGACAAAAAATGAAAAACTGTTTTTT. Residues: CASSSGTKNEKLFF.

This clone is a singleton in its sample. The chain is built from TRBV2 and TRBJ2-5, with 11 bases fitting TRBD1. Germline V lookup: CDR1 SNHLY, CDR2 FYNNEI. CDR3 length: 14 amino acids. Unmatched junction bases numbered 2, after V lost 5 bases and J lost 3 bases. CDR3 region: CASSWDRGEETQYF. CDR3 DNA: TGTGCCAGCAGTTGGGACAGGGGGGAAGAGACCCAGTACTTC.

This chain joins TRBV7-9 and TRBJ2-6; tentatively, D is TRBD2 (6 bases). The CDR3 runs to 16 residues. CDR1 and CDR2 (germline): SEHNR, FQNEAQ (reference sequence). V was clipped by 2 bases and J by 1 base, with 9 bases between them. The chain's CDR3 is CASSLTLASGANVLTF. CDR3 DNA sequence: TGTGCCAGCAGCTTAACTCTAGCGTCTGGGGCCAACGTCCTGACTTTC.

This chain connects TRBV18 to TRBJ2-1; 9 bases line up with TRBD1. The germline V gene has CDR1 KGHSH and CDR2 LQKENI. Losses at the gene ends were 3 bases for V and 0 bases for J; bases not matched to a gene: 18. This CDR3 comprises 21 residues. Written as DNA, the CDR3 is TGTGCCAGCTCACCCCTCCCGCGTCCCGGGACAGGGAAGAGCTCCTACAATGAGCAGTTCTTC. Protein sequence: CASSPLPRPGTGKSSYNEQFF.

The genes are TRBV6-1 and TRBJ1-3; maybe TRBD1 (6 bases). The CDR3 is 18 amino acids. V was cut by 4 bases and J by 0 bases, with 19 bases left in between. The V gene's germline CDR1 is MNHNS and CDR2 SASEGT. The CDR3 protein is CASSAIAGRGFSGNTIYF. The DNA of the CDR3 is TGTGCCAGCAGTGCTATAGCGGGCAGGGGATTCTCTGGAAACACCATATATTTT.

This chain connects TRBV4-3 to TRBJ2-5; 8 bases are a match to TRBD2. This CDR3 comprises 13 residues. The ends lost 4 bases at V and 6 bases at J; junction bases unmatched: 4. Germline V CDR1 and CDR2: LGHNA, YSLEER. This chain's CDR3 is CASSPQRGKTQYF. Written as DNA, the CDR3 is TGCGCCAGCAGCCCCCAGCGGGGGAAGACCCAGTACTTC.

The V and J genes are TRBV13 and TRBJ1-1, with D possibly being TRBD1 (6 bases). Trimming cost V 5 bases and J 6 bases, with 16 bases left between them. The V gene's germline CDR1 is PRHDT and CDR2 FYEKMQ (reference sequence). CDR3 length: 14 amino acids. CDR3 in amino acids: CASSSRRGLPEAFF. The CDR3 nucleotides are TGTGCCAGCAGCAGCCGACGGGGGCTCCCTGAAGCTTTCTTT.

Here the CDR3 DNA reads TGTGCCAGCAGCGTAGGGGGCCAGGGACAGGGTCTTACCAAAAACATTCAGTACTTC. Residues: CASSVGGQGQGLTKNIQYF. The chain recombines TRBV9 with TRBJ2-4; TRBD1 matches 9 bases. Losses at the gene ends were 0 bases for V and 2 bases for J; bases not matched to a gene: 12. Looked up from germline, CDR1 is SGDLS and CDR2 is YYNGEE. The length of the CDR3 is 19 residues.

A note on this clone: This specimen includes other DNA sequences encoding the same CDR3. The CDR3 DNA reads TGTGCCAGCTCACCGAAAGGGTACGAGCAGTACTTC. Amino acids: CASSPKGYEQYF. The chain links TRBV18 to TRBJ2-7, with D unclear. There are 12 residues in the CDR3. In germline, CDR1 is KGHSH, CDR2 LQKENI. The V and J ends lost 3 bases and 4 bases respectively, with 7 bases between them.

CDR3 in DNA: TGTGCCAGCAGTTTCTGGACAGGGCGATTGAACACTGAAGCTTTCTTT. Translation: CASSFWTGRLNTEAFF. The V gene is TRBV28, the J gene TRBJ1-1, with 8 bases lining up with TRBD1. This CDR3 has 16 residues. Germline V gene lookup returns CDR1 MDHEN and CDR2 SYDVKM. V shed 3 bases and J 0 bases; nucleotides not matched to a gene: 6.

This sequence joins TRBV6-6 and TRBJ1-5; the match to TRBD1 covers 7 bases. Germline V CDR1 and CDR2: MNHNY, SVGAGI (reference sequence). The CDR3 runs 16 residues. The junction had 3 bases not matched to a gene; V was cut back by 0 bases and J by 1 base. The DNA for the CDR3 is TGTGCCAGCAGTTACTCGGCCAGGGGGAGCAATCAGCCCCAGCATTTT. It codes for CASSYSARGSNQPQHF.

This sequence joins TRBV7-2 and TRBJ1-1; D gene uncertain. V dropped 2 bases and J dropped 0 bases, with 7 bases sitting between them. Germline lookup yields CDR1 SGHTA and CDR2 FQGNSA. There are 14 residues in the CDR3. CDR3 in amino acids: CASSLLVVNTEAFF. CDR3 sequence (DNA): TGTGCCAGCAGCTTATTGGTAGTGAACACTGAAGCTTTCTTT.

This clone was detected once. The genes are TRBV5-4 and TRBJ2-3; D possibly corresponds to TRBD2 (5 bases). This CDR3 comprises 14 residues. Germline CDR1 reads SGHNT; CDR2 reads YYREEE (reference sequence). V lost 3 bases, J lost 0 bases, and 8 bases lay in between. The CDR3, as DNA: TGTGCCAGCAGCTCGGCTAGCAGCACAGATACGCAGTATTTT. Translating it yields CASSSASSTDTQYF.

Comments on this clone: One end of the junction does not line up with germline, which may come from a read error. CDR3 DNA: TGTGCCAGCAGCTTAGCCCCGGGACAGCGGCTTCATTTT. Amino acid sequence: CASSLAPGQRLHF. The rearrangement joins TRBV11-3 to TRBJ1-1, with 7 bases identical to TRBD1. CDR3 length: 13 amino acids. Germline CDR1 and CDR2: SGHNT and YENEEA.

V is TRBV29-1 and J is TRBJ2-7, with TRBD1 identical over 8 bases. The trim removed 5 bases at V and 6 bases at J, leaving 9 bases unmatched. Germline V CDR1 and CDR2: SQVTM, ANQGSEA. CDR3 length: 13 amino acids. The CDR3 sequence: CSVSNQGAGEQYF. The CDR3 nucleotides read TGCAGCGTTTCAAATCAGGGGGCTGGCGAGCAGTACTTC.